The 5 T cell receptor beta chains in this list originate from one sample, sequenced in a study of T cells in pancreatic ductal adenocarcinoma. The selected patients with pancreatic ductal adenocarcinoma had surgery but no neoadjuvant therapy. Some clones are missing from TCRdb's copy, which holds only in-frame ones; the method was immunoSEQ multiplex PCR. This sample carries some 4,500 clones, around 68% of them seen once, and the ten largest clones take about 14%. Sample: pancreatic tumor tissue. The receptors derive from a human donor with pancreatic ductal adenocarcinoma.

The chain is built from TRBV27 and TRBJ2-1; tentatively, D is TRBD1 (7 bases). The ends were cut back, 4 bases at V and 5 bases at J, with 21 bases in the middle. CDR3 length: 17 residues. Germline CDR1 and CDR2: MNHEY and SMNVEV (reference sequence). The CDR3 nucleotides read TGTGCCAGCAGTTCTGCCCGCCACAGGGGAGGAAACAATGAGCAGTTCTTC. Translating gives CASSSARHRGGNNEQFF.

V and J are TRBV4-1 and TRBJ1-1; D is undetermined. The CDR3 has 14 amino acids. The V end was cut by 1 base, the J end by 1 base, with 7 bases between. In germline, CDR1 is MGHRA, CDR2 YSYEKL. CDR3 nucleotide sequence: TGCGCCAGCAGCCAAGTCGGCGGGAACACTGAAGCTTTCTTT. It codes for CASSQVGGNTEAFF.

This clone was seen a handful of times. The genes are TRBV5-4 and TRBJ1-3; D is possibly TRBD1 (6 bases). V was shortened by 4 bases and J by 2 bases, with 10 bases between the two germline ends. Germline CDR1 and CDR2: SGHNT and YYREEE (reference sequence). The CDR3 runs to 14 residues. CDR3 coding DNA: TGTGCCAGCAGCACACAGGGTGCTGGAAACACCATATATTTT. Protein product: CASSTQGAGNTIYF.

The chain uses TRBV25-1 and TRBJ1-1; D not resolved. This CDR3 region has 11 residues. The V and J ends lost 6 bases and 5 bases respectively, with 7 bases between them. The germline gives CDR1 MGHDK, CDR2 SYGVNS. The CDR3 DNA sequence: TGTGCCAGCAGAGGCGGGACTGAAGCTTTCTTT. This codes for CASRGGTEAFF.

The V and J genes are TRBV10-2 and TRBJ2-7, with D perhaps matching TRBD2 (6 bases). Germline V gene lookup returns CDR1 WSHSY and CDR2 SAAADI. The CDR3 sequence is 11 residues long. The V end was cut by 5 bases, the J end by 6 bases, with 8 bases between. CDR3 sequence (DNA): TGCGCCAGCAGTACGGGGGTCGAGCAGTACTTC. Protein: CASSTGVEQYF.